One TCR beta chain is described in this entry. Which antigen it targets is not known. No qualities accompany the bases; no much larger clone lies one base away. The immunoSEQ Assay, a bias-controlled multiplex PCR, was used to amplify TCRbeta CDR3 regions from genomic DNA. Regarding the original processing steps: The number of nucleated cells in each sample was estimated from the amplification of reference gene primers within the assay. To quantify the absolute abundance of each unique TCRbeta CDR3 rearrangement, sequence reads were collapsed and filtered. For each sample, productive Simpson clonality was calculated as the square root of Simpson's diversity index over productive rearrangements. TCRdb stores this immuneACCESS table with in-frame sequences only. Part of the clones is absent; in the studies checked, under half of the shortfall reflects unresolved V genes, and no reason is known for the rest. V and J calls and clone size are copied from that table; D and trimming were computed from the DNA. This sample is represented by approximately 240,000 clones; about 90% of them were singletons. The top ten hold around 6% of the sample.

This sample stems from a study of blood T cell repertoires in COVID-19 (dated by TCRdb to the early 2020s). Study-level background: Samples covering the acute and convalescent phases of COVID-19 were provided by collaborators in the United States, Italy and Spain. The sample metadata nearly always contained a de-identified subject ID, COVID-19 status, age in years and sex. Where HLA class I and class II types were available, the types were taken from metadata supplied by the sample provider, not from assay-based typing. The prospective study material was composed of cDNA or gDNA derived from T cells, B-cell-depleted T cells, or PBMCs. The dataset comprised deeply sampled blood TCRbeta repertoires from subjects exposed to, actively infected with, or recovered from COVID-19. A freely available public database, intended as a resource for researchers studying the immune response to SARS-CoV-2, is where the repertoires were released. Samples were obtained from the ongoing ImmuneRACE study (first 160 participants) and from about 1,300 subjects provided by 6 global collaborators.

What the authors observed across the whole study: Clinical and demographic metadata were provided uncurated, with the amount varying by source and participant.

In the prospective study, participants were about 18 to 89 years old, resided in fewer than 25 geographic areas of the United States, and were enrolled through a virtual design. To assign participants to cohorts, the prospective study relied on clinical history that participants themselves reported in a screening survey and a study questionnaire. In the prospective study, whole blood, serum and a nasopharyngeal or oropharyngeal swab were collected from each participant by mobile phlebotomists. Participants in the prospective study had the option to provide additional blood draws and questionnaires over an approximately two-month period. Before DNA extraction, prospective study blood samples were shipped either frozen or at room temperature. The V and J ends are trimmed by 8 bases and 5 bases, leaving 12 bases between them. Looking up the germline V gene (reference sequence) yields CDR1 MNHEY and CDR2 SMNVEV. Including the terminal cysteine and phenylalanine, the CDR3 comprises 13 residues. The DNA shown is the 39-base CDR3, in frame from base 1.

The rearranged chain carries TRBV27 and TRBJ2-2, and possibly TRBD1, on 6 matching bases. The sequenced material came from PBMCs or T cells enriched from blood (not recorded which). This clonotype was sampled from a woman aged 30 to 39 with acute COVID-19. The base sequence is TGTGCCAGCTTAGCAGGGGAAACCGGGGAGCTGTTTTTT. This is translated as CASLAGETGELFF.